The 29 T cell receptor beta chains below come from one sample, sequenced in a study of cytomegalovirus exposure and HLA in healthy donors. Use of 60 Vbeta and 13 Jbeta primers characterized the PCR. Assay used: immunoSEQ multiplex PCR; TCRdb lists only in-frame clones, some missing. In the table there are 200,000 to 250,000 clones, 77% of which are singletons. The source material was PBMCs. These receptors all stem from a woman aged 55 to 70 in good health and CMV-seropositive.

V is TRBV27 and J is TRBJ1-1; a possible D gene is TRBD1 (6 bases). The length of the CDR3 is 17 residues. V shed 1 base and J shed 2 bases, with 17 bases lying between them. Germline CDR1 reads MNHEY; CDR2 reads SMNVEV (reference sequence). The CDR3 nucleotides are TGTGCCAGCAGTTTATACCCGGCTACAGGGCTAAACACTGAAGCTTTCTTT. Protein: CASSLYPATGLNTEAFF.

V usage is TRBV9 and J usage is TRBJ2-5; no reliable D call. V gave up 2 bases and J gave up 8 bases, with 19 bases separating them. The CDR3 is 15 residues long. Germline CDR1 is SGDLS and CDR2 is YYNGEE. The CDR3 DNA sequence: TGTGCCAGCAGCGTTGATCTCAGTCCAACCCTCACCCAGTACTTC. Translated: CASSVDLSPTLTQYF. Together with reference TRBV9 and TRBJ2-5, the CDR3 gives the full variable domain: DSGVTQTPKHLITATGQRVTLRCSPRSGDLSVYWYQQSLDQGLQFLIQYYNGEERAKGNILERFSAQQFPDLHSELNLSSLELGDSALYFCASSVDLSPTLTQYFGPGTRLLVL.

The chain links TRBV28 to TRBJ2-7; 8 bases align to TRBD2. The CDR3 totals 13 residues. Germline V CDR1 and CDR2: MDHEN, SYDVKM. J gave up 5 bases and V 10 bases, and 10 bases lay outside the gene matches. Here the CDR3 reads CATPGTRGDEQYF. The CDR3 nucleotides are TGTGCCACCCCCGGGACTAGAGGCGACGAGCAGTACTTC.

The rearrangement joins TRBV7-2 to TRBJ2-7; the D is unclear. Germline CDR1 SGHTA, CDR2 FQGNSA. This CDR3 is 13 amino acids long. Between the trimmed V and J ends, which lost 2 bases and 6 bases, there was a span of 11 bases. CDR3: CASSLNLGLEQYF. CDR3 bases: TGTGCCAGCAGCTTAAATCTTGGCCTCGAGCAGTACTTC.

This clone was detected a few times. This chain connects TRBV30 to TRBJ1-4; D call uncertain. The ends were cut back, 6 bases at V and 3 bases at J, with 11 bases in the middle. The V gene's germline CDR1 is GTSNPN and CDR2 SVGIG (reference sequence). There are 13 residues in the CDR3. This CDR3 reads CACSNTANEKLFF. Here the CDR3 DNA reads TGTGCCTGTTCCAATACGGCTAATGAAAAACTGTTTTTT.

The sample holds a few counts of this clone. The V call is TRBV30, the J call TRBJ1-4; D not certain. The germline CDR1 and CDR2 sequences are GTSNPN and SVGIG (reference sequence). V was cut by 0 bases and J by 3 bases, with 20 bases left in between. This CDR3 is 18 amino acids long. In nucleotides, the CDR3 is TGTGCCTGGAGTGTCTCGCTTCGGCAGGCTGGGTCTAATGAAAAACTGTTTTTT. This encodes CAWSVSLRQAGSNEKLFF.

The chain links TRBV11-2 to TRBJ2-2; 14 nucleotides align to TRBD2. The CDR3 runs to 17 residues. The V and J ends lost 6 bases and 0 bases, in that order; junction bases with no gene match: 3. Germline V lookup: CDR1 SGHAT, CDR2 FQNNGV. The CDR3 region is CASRTSGGEANTGELFF. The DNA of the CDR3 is TGTGCCAGCAGGACTAGCGGGGGGGAAGCGAACACCGGGGAGCTGTTTTTT.

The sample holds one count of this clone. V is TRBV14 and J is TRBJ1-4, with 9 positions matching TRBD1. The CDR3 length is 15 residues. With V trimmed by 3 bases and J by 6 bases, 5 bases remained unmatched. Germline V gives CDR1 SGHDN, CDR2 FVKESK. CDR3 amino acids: CASSHLQGADEKLFF. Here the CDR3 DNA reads TGTGCCAGCAGCCACCTACAGGGGGCGGATGAAAAACTGTTTTTT.

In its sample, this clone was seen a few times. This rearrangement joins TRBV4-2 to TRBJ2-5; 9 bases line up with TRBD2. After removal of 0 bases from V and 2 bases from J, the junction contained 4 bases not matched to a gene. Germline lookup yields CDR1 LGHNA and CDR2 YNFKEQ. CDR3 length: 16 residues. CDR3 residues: CASSQDGAGGQETQYF. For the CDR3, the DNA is TGTGCCAGCAGCCAAGATGGGGCGGGAGGGCAAGAGACCCAGTACTTC.

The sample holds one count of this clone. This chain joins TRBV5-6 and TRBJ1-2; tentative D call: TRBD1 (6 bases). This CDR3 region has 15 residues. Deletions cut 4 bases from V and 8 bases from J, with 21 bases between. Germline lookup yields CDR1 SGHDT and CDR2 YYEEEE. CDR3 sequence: CASSPTGGALSGYTF. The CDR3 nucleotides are TGTGCCAGCAGCCCGACGGGGGGGGCTTTGTCCGGCTACACCTTC.

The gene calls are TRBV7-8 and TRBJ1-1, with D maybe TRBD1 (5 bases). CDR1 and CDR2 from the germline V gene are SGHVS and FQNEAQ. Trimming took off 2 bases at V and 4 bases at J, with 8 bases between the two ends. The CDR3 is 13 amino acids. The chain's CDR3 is CASSLLGGTEAFF. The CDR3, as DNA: TGTGCCAGCAGCTTACTGGGGGGCACTGAAGCTTTCTTT. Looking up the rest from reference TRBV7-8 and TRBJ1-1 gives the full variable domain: GAGVSQSPRYKVAKRGQDVALRCDPISGHVSLFWYQQALGQGPEFLTYFQNEAQLDKSGLPSDRFFAERPEGSVSTLKIQRTQQEDSAVYLCASSLLGGTEAFFGQGTRLTVV.

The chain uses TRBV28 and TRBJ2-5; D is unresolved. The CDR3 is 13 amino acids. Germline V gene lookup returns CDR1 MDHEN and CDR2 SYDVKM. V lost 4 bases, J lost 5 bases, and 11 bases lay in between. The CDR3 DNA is TGTGCCAGCAGTTCTCGAGGTGTGGAGACCCAGTACTTC. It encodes CASSSRGVETQYF. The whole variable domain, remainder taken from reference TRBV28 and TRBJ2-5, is DVKVTQSSRYLVKRTGEKVFLECVQDMDHENMFWYRQDPGLGLRLIYFSYDVKMKEKGDIPEGYSVSREKKERFSLILESASTNQTSMYLCASSSRGVETQYFGPGTRLLVL.

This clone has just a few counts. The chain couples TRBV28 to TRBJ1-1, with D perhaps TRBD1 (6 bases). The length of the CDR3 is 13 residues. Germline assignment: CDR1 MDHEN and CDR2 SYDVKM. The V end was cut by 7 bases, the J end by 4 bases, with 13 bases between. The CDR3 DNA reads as TGTGCCAGCATTGACCCCAGGGGCACTGAAGCTTTCTTT. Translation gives CASIDPRGTEAFF.

DNA of the CDR3: TGTGCCAGCAGTAGCGGTCCCACAGATACGCAGTATTTT. It translates to CASSSGPTDTQYF. The chain combines TRBV14 with TRBJ2-3; D perhaps matches TRBD2 (6 bases). The CDR3 covers 13 residues. V was shortened by 6 bases and J by 2 bases, with 9 bases between the two germline ends. Per germline, CDR1 SGHDN and CDR2 FVKESK.

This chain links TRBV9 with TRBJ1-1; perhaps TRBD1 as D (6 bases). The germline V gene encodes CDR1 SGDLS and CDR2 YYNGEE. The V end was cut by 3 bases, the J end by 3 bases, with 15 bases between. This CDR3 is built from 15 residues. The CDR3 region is CASSAHTGQDTEAFF. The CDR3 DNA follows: TGTGCCAGCAGCGCCCATACAGGGCAGGACACTGAAGCTTTCTTT.

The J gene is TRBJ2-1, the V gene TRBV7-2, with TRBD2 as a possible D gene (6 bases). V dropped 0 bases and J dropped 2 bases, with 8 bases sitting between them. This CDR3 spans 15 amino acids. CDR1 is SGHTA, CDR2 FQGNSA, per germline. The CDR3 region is CASSLAGEAYNEQFF. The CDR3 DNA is TGTGCCAGCAGCTTAGCGGGGGAGGCCTACAATGAGCAGTTCTTC.

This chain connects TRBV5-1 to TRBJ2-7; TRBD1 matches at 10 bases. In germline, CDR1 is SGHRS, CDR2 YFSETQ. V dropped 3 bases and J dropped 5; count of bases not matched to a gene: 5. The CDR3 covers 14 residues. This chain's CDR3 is CASSYGTGVNEQYF. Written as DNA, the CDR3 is TGCGCCAGCAGCTACGGGACAGGGGTAAACGAGCAGTACTTC.

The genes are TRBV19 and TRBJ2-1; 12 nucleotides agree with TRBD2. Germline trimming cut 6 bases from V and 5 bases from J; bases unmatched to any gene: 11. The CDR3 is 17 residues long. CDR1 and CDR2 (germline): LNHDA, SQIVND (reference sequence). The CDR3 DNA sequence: TGTGCCAGTAGACACCGTCCGGGACTAGCGGGTAACAATGAGCAGTTCTTC. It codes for CASRHRPGLAGNNEQFF.

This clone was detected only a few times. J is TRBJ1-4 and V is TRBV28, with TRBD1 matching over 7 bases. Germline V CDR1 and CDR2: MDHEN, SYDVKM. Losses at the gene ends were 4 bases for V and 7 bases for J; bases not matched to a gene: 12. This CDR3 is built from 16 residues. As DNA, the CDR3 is TGTGCCAGCAGTTCAAGGGACAGCCTTGGAGGTGAAAAACTGTTTTTT. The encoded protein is CASSSRDSLGGEKLFF. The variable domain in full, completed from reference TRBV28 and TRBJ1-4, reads DVKVTQSSRYLVKRTGEKVFLECVQDMDHENMFWYRQDPGLGLRLIYFSYDVKMKEKGDIPEGYSVSREKKERFSLILESASTNQTSMYLCASSSRDSLGGEKLFFGSGTQLSVL.

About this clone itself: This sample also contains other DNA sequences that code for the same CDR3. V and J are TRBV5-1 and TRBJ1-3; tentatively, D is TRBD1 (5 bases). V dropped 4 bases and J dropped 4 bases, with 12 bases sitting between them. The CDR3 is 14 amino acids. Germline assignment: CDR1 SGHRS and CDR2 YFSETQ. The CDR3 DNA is TGCGCCAGCAGCCCCGGGACTGCCGGAAACACCATATATTTT. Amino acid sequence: CASSPGTAGNTIYF.

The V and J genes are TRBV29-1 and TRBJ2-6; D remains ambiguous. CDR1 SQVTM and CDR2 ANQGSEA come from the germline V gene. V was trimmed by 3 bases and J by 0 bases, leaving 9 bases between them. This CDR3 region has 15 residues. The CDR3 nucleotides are TGCAGCGTTGATGAGCTAACCTCTGGGGCCAACGTCCTGACTTTC. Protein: CSVDELTSGANVLTF.

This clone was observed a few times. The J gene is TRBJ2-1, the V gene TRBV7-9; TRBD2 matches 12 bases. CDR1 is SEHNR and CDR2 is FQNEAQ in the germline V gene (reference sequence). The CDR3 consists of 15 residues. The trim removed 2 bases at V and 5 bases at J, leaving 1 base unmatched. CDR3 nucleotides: TGTGCCAGCAGCTTAACTAGCGGGGGGAACAATGAGCAGTTCTTC. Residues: CASSLTSGGNNEQFF.

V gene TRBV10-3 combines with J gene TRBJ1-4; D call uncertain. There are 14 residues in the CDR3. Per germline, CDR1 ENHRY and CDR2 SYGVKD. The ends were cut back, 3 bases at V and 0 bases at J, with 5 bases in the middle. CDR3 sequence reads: CAISELATNEKLFF. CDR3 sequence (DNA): TGTGCCATCAGTGAACTTGCAACTAATGAAAAACTGTTTTTT.

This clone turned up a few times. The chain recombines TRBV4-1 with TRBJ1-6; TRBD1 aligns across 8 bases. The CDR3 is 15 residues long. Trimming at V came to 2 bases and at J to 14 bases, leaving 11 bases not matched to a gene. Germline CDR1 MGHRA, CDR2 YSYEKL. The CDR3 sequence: CASSQQGAAEAALHF. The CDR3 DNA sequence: TGCGCCAGCAGCCAACAGGGGGCGGCGGAGGCGGCCCTCCACTTT.

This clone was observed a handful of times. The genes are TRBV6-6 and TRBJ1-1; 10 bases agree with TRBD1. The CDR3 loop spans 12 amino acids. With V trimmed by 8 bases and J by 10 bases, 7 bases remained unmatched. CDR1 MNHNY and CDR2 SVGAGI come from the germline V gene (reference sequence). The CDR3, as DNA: TGTGCCAGCTGTCGACAGGGGGCATCAGCTTTCTTT. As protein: CASCRQGASAFF.

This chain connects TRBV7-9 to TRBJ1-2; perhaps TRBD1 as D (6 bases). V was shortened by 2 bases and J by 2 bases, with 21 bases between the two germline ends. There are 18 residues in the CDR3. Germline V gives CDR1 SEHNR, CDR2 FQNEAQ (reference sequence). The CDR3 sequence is CASSLRSDLGAPNYGYTF. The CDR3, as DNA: TGTGCCAGCAGCTTAAGGTCGGATCTGGGGGCGCCGAACTATGGCTACACCTTC.

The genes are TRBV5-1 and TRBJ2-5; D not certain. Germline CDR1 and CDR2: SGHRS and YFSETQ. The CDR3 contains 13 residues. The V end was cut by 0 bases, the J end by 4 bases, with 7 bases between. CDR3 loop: CASSLVSPETQYF. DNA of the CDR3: TGCGCCAGCAGCTTGGTATCCCCAGAGACCCAGTACTTC.

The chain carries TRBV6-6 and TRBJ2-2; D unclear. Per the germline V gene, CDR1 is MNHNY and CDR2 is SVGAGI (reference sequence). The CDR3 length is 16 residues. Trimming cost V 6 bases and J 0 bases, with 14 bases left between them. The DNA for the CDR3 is TGTGCCAGCAGCTCCTGGCGGCCGCCGAACACCGGGGAGCTGTTTTTT. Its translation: CASSSWRPPNTGELFF.

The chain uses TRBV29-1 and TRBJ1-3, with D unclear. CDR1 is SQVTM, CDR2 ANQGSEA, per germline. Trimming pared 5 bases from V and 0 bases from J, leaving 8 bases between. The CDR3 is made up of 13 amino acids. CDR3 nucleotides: TGCAGCGTTTCCCCAGACTCTGGAAACACCATATATTTT. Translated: CSVSPDSGNTIYF.